This TCR beta chain emerged from a study of early T cells in non-severe SARS-CoV-2 infection. Trimming took 3 bases from V and 5 from J, leaving 11 bases between them. Germline-derived CDR1 and CDR2 are SGHRS and YFSETQ. The CDR3 has 13 amino acids. As part of library construction, unique molecular identifiers were attached to individual cDNA molecules. TCRdb ran MiXCR on the 5' RACE reads and lists one entry per CDR3 protein. The sample has fewer than 35,000 distinct CDR3 sequences; approximately 5.9% are singletons. This clonotype was counted at least ten times. The TCR comes from an adult who was a healthcare worker with PCR-confirmed SARS-CoV-2 infection or an uninfected control (not recorded which). The sequenced sample was whole blood. The chain uses TRBV5-1 and TRBJ1-1; the D is unclear. The DNA for the CDR3 is TGCGCCAGCAGCTCGAGTCTGGGGACTGAAGCTTTCTTT. Translating gives CASSSSLGTEAFF. The whole variable domain, filled in from reference TRBV5-1 and TRBJ1-1, reads KAGVTQTPRYLIKTRGQQVTLSCSPISGHRSVSWYQQTPGQGLQFLFEYFSETQRNKGNFPGRFSGRQFSNSRSEMNVSTLELGDSALYLCASSSSLGTEAFFGQGTRLTVV.